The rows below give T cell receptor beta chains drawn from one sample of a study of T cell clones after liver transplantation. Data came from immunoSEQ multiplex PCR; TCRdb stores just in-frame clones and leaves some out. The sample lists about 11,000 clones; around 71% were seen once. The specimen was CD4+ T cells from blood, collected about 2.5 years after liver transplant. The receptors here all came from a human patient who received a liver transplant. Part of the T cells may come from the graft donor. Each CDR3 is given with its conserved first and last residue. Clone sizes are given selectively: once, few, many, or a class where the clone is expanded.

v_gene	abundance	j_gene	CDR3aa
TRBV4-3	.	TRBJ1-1	CASSQVHRALNTEAFF
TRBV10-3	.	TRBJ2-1	CAISESGQGSYNEQFF
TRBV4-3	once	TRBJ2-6	CASSQGTGRSGANVLTF
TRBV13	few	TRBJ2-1	CASSPPSGGINEQFF
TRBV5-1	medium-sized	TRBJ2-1	CASSLAGNHNEQFF
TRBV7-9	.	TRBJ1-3	CASSSWAENTIYF
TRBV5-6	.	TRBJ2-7	CASSLRWEQYF
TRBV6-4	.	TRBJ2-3	CASSDTSGSSDTQYF
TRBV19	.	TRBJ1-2	CASSMGQVDGYTF
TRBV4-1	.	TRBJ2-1	CASSQDLSGSNEQFF
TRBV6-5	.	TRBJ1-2	CASSYQTGAGIYGYTF
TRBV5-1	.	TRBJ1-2	CASSWVGANYGYTF